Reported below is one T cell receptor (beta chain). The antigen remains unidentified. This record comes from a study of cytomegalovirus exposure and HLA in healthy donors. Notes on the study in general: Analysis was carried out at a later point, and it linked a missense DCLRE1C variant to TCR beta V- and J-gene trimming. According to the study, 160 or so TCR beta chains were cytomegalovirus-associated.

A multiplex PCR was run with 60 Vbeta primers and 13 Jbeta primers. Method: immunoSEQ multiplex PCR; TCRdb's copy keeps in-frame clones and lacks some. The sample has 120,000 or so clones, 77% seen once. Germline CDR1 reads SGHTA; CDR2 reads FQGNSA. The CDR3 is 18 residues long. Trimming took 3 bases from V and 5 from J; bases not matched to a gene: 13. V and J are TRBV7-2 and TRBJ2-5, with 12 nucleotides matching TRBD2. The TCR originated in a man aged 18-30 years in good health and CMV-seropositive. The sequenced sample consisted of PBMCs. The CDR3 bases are TGTGCCAGCAGCTTTAAAAGGCTAGCGGGGGGGCCAGTGGAGACCCAGTACTTC. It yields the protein CASSFKRLAGGPVETQYF.